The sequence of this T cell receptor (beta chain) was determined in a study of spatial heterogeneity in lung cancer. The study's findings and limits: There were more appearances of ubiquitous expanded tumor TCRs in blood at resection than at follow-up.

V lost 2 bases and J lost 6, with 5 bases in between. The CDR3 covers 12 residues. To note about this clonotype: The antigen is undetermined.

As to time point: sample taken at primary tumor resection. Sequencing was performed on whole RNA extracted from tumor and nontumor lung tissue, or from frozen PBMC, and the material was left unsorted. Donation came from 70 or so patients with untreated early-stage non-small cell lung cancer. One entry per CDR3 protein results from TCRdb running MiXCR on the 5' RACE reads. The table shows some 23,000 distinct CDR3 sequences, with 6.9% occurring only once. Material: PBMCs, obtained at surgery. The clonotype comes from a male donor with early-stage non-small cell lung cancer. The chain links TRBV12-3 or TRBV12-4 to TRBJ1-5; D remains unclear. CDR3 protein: CASSLYSQPQHF. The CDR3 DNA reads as TGTGCCAGCAGTTTATATTCTCAGCCCCAGCATTTT.